This TCR beta chain was sequenced during a study of HIV-infected patients and healthy controls. 450 to 600 ng RNA was reverse transcribed with alpha and beta constant-region primers. Separate chain-specific third strand synthesis with multiplexing indices produced the alpha and beta libraries. Each molecule carried a 12-nucleotide identifier made of two joined random hexamers added before amplification. TCRdb reprocessed the 5' RACE reads via MiXCR and lists one record per CDR3 protein. The table shows fewer than 20,000 distinct CDR3 sequences, with around 6.7% occurring only once. Study findings and constraints: Eight alpha and eight beta V genes differed significantly in mean usage between HIV-infected patients and controls. HIV-infected repertoires had significantly higher mean Gini indices than controls, possibly reflecting oligoclonality. Apparent post-therapy Gini recovery among HIV-infected patients was not reproduced with size-matched repertoires.

This clonotype occurred many times. Its antigen remains unidentified. The repertoire came from unfractionated whole blood and reflected all unsorted peripheral T cells. The material sequenced was blood. The TCR sequence derives from an adult in good health.

The CDR3 bases are TGTGCCAGCAGATACAACCGGGACAGAAATCAGCCCCAGCATTTT. Its translation is CASRYNRDRNQPQHF. This chain links TRBV28 with TRBJ1-5; 7 bases line up with TRBD1. Per germline, CDR1 MDHEN and CDR2 SYDVKM. This CDR3 has 15 residues. V lost 6 bases, J lost 4 bases, and 9 bases stayed unmatched.